This passage covers 28 T cell receptor beta chains from one sample sequenced in a study of T-cell reconstitution after alpha-beta-depleted transplantation in children. The authors prepared the TCRbeta library with unique molecular identifiers. Via MiXCR, TCRdb re-called the PCR reads, giving one row per CDR3 protein. In the table there are some 590,000 distinct CDR3 sequences, over 9.5% of which are singletons. Sequencing was performed on PBMCs from the stem cell graft donor, taken from the stem cell graft. These receptors were collected from a human donor who donated a stem cell graft to a child with acute myeloid leukemia.

The rearrangement uses TRBV7-2 and TRBJ2-7; D may match TRBD1 or TRBD2 (6 bases each). Per germline, CDR1 SGHTA and CDR2 FQGNSA. This CDR3 region has 17 residues. Trimming cost V 2 bases and J 0 bases, with 17 bases left between them. CDR3 coding DNA: TGTGCCAGCAGCTTACCGGGTAGGGGGGATATCTCCTACGAGCAGTACTTC. This gives the protein CASSLPGRGDISYEQYF.

This clonotype was picked up many times. The chain has TRBV25-1 and TRBJ1-2; D may be TRBD1 (5 bases). The ends were cut back, 0 bases at V and 3 bases at J, with 8 bases in the middle. The CDR3 spans 14 residues. Germline CDR1 and CDR2: MGHDK and SYGVNS. CDR3 sequence (DNA): TGTGCCAGCAGTGAATATGGGACTGACTATGGCTACACCTTC. It codes for CASSEYGTDYGYTF.

J is TRBJ2-7 and V is TRBV6-5, with D tentatively TRBD1 or TRBD2 (5 bases each). Germline CDR1 MNHEY, CDR2 SVGAGI. The CDR3 contains 15 residues. Trimming cost V 2 bases and J 5 bases, with 16 bases left between them. The CDR3 coding sequence is TGTGCCAGCAGTTACGGCCTGGGGGATCCTAACGAGCAGTACTTC. Its protein product is CASSYGLGDPNEQYF.

The chain couples TRBV5-5 to TRBJ2-5; D might be TRBD2 (5 bases). The V end lost 0 bases, the J end lost 5 bases, and 17 bases lay between the germline ends. Germline-derived CDR1 and CDR2 are SGHKS and YYEKEE (reference sequence). The CDR3 contains 16 residues. The CDR3 here is CASSLGPRTDWETQYF. For the CDR3, the DNA is TGTGCCAGCAGCTTGGGCCCACGGACGGACTGGGAGACCCAGTACTTC.

The chain is built from TRBV12-3 or TRBV12-4 and TRBJ1-5; 7 bases agree with TRBD1. J gave up 0 bases and V 1 base, and 9 bases lay outside the gene matches. The CDR3 is made up of 18 amino acids. The CDR3: CASSLGGGIRYSNQPQHF. DNA of the CDR3: TGTGCCAGCAGTTTAGGAGGGGGCATCCGGTATAGCAATCAGCCCCAGCATTTT.

This clonotype was recorded at least ten times. This sequence joins TRBV7-3 and TRBJ2-1; D gene unclear. Germline V gene lookup returns CDR1 SGHTA and CDR2 FQGTGA. This CDR3 is built from 15 residues. The V and J ends lost 5 bases and 5 bases respectively, with 16 bases between them. The DNA for the CDR3 is TGTGCCAGCAGCCGGCGGCGCGCAGGAGACAATGAGCAGTTCTTC. It yields the protein CASSRRRAGDNEQFF. The full variable domain, in which reference TRBV7-3 and TRBJ2-1 provide the parts outside the CDR3, is GAGVSQTPSNKVTEKGKYVELRCDPISGHTALYWYRQSLGQGPEFLIYFQGTGAADDSGLPNDRFFAVRPEGSVSTLKIQRTERGDSAVYLCASSRRRAGDNEQFFGPGTRLTVL.

To note about this clonotype: A much larger clonotype is one base distant, so this may be a read error. V gene TRBV20-1 combines with J gene TRBJ2-1; D unclear. This CDR3 is 10 amino acids long. CDR1 is DFQATT, CDR2 SNEGSKA, per germline (reference sequence). The CDR3 nucleotides read TGCAGTGCTAGCCGATCGGAGCAGCTCTTC. This sequence encodes CSASRSEQLF.

CDR3 region: CASSLTTSGTETQYF. As DNA, the CDR3 is TGTGCCAGCAGTCTAACAACTAGCGGGACAGAGACCCAGTACTTC. This chain uses TRBV12-3 or TRBV12-4 with TRBJ2-5, with TRBD2 matching 10 bases. The CDR3 has 15 residues. V gave up 5 bases and J gave up 4 bases; unmatched junction bases: 7.

This clonotype has a count of ten or more. The rearrangement links TRBV2 to TRBJ2-7, with 9 bases identical to TRBD1. Trimming removed 7 bases from V and 3 bases from J; junction bases left unmatched: 7. The CDR3 consists of 14 residues. Germline lookup yields CDR1 SNHLY and CDR2 FYNNEI. The CDR3: CASKTGQGVYEQYF. CDR3 nucleotides: TGTGCCAGCAAGACGGGACAGGGAGTCTACGAGCAGTACTTC.

This clonotype has a count of ten or more. The chain couples TRBV6-5 to TRBJ2-7, with D possibly being TRBD1 (6 bases). V lost 6 bases, J lost 6 bases, and 15 bases lay in between. Germline values: CDR1 MNHEY, CDR2 SVGAGI. There are 13 residues in the CDR3. The CDR3 here is CASRGFQGSEQYF. In nucleotides, the CDR3 is TGTGCCAGCAGGGGGTTCCAGGGGAGCGAGCAGTACTTC.

The chain combines TRBV28 with TRBJ2-3, with D perhaps matching TRBD1 (6 bases). This CDR3 has 15 residues. CDR1 is MDHEN and CDR2 is SYDVKM in the germline V gene. The V end was cut by 3 bases, the J end by 2 bases, with 12 bases between. This CDR3 is CASSFESGDTDTQYF. The CDR3 bases are TGTGCCAGCAGTTTCGAGTCAGGGGACACAGATACGCAGTATTTT.

This clonotype came up a few times. The chain uses TRBV2 and TRBJ2-7, with D possibly matching TRBD2 (5 bases). The V gene lost 8 bases and the J gene lost 1 base, with 9 bases spanning the gap. CDR1 is SNHLY and CDR2 is FYNNEI in the germline V gene. The CDR3 extends over 12 amino acids. The DNA for the CDR3 is TGTGCCAGCGAGGGCGGATCCTACGAGCAGTACTTC. It codes for CASEGGSYEQYF.

This clonotype has just a few counts. The CDR3 protein is CASSPERTGGLGIQYF. In nucleotides, the CDR3 is TGCGCCAGCAGCCCAGAACGGACAGGGGGCTTGGGCATTCAGTACTTC. The chain recombines TRBV4-3 with TRBJ2-4; 11 bases match TRBD1. The germline gives CDR1 LGHNA, CDR2 YSLEER. V was pared by 4 bases and J by 9 bases, with 11 bases of the junction left unmatched. The CDR3 sequence is 16 residues long.

A few counts support this clonotype. This rearrangement joins TRBV29-1 to TRBJ1-5; D may be TRBD1 (5 bases). Trimming stripped 4 bases from V and 0 bases from J, with 19 bases between. CDR3 size: 17 residues. Per the germline V gene, CDR1 is SQVTM and CDR2 is ANQGSEA. The CDR3 protein is CSVVVQGQGGSNQPQHF. The CDR3 DNA sequence: TGCAGCGTTGTTGTGCAGGGTCAGGGTGGTAGCAATCAGCCCCAGCATTTT. The whole variable domain, remainder taken from reference TRBV29-1 and TRBJ1-5, is SAVISQKPSRDICQRGTSLTIQCQVDSQVTMMFWYRQQPGQSLTLIATANQGSEATYESGFVIDKFPISRPNLTFSTLTVSNMSPEDSSIYLCSVVVQGQGGSNQPQHFGDGTRLSIL.

J is TRBJ2-1 and V is TRBV4-3; tentatively, D is TRBD2 (6 bases). Trimming cost V 0 bases and J 10 bases, with 10 bases left between them. The CDR3 is 13 residues long. CDR1 is LGHNA, CDR2 YSLEER, per germline. Here the CDR3 reads CASSQDRGAEQFF. In DNA form, the CDR3 reads TGCGCCAGCAGCCAAGATCGCGGGGCCGAGCAGTTCTTC.

At least ten counts were recorded for this clonotype. The chain uses TRBV29-1 and TRBJ2-7, with unresolved D. With 4 bases removed from V and 3 bases from J, the gap between germline ends came to 10 bases. The CDR3 is 12 amino acids. The germline V gene has CDR1 SQVTM and CDR2 ANQGSEA. CDR3 sequence: CSVGRSDYEQYF. The CDR3 DNA sequence: TGCAGCGTTGGACGAAGTGACTACGAGCAGTACTTC.

The chain carries TRBV25-1 and TRBJ2-7; tentative D call: TRBD1 (5 bases). The CDR3 runs 13 residues. V was shortened by 8 bases and J by 2 bases, with 13 bases between the two germline ends. Germline loops: CDR1 MGHDK, CDR2 SYGVNS. CDR3 DNA sequence: TGTGCCAGCCGTTCAGGGTCCGCCTACGAGCAGTACTTC. Amino acids: CASRSGSAYEQYF.

CDR3 loop: CASRRQANTEAFF. In DNA form, the CDR3 reads TGCGCCAGCAGAAGACAGGCGAACACTGAAGCTTTCTTT. The chain is built from TRBV5-1 and TRBJ1-1; tentatively, D is TRBD1 (6 bases). This CDR3 has 13 residues. V was shortened by 5 bases and J by 1 base, with 9 bases between the two germline ends. Germline-derived CDR1 and CDR2 are SGHRS and YFSETQ.

The table lists this clonotype with a few counts. The chain's CDR3 is CASSQGANNQPQHF. The DNA of the CDR3 is TGTGCCAGCAGCCAGGGGGCTAACAATCAGCCCCAGCATTTT. The chain combines TRBV2 with TRBJ1-5; TRBD1 matches 8 bases. Germline CDR1 and CDR2: SNHLY and FYNNEI. This CDR3 contains 14 residues. Trimming removed 6 bases from V and 3 bases from J; junction bases left unmatched: 4.

V and J are TRBV6-2 or TRBV6-3 and TRBJ2-1; a weak D match, TRBD2 (5 bases). Looked up from germline, CDR1 is MNHEY and CDR2 is SVGEGT. The CDR3 has 12 residues. V was shortened by 8 bases and J by 7 bases, with 12 bases between the two germline ends. The CDR3 nucleotides read TGTGCCAGCTCCTACGCGGGTAATGAGCAGTTCTTC. Protein: CASSYAGNEQFF.

This chain joins TRBV5-1 and TRBJ1-4, with 8 nucleotides matching TRBD1. J was trimmed by 7 bases and V by 3 bases; bases with no gene match: 5. The CDR3 runs to 14 residues. CDR1 and CDR2 (germline): SGHRS, YFSETQ. The CDR3 sequence is CASSSGTGIEKLFF. The CDR3 bases are TGCGCCAGCAGCTCCGGGACAGGAATTGAAAAACTGTTTTTT.

The table lists this clonotype with a few counts. CDR3 sequence reads: CASSSYDYEGETQYF. In nucleotides, the CDR3 is TGTGCCAGCAGTTCTTATGATTACGAGGGAGAGACCCAGTACTTC. The chain links TRBV12-3 or TRBV12-4 to TRBJ2-5, with D possibly being TRBD2 (5 bases). The CDR3 totals 15 residues. The V end was cut by 4 bases, the J end by 4 bases, with 16 bases between.

At least ten counts were recorded for this clonotype. The chain carries TRBV29-1 and TRBJ2-3; D is perhaps TRBD1 or TRBD2 (5 bases each). The CDR3 contains 15 residues. Germline loops: CDR1 SQVTM, CDR2 ANQGSEA. V shed 3 bases and J shed 2 bases, with 15 bases lying between them. The CDR3 nucleotides read TGCAGCGTTGACGGGACGGGCGGCTACACAGATACGCAGTATTTT. It specifies CSVDGTGGYTDTQYF.

The chain employs TRBV5-1 and TRBJ1-2; D is perhaps TRBD1 (6 bases). The CDR3 loop spans 13 amino acids. Germline-derived CDR1 and CDR2 are SGHRS and YFSETQ. V gave up 4 bases and J gave up 8 bases, with 15 bases separating them. CDR3 DNA sequence: TGCGCCAGCAGCGCAGCAGGGGAGGTGGGCTACACCTTC. It specifies CASSAAGEVGYTF.

This chain uses TRBV7-9 with TRBJ2-7, with unresolved D. The V and J ends lost 0 bases and 0 bases respectively, with 9 bases between them. In germline, CDR1 is SEHNR, CDR2 FQNEAQ (reference sequence). The CDR3 totals 15 residues. The CDR3: CASSLAVGISYEQYF. Written as DNA, the CDR3 is TGTGCCAGCAGCTTAGCGGTGGGGATCTCCTACGAGCAGTACTTC. Supplemented by reference TRBV7-9 and TRBJ2-7, the full variable domain reads DTGVSQNPRHKITKRGQNVTFRCDPISEHNRLYWYRQTLGQGPEFLTYFQNEAQLEKSRLLSDRFSAERPKGSFSTLEIQRTEQGDSAMYLCASSLAVGISYEQYFGPGTRLTVT.

This clonotype was found many times. The chain links TRBV5-6 to TRBJ2-5; TRBD2 agrees at 15 bases. J lost 7 bases, V lost 2 bases, and 6 bases had no gene match. Germline CDR1 and CDR2: SGHDT and YYEEEE. This CDR3 is built from 16 residues. The CDR3 protein is CASSLGLAGGVRTQYF. The DNA for the CDR3 is TGTGCCAGCAGCTTAGGACTAGCGGGAGGGGTACGGACCCAGTACTTC. Full variable domain (outside the CDR3, taken from reference TRBV5-6 and TRBJ2-5): DAGVTQSPTHLIKTRGQQVTLRCSPKSGHDTVSWYQQALGQGPQFIFQYYEEEERQRGNFPDRFSGHQFPNYSSELNVNALLLGDSALYLCASSLGLAGGVRTQYFGPGTRLLVL.

In its sample, this clonotype was seen many times. The chain is built from TRBV11-1 and TRBJ2-1; TRBD2 agrees at 8 bases. The CDR3 covers 15 residues. Losses at the gene ends were 4 bases for V and 4 bases for J; bases not matched to a gene: 6. CDR1 SGHAT and CDR2 FQDESV come from the germline V gene (reference sequence). This CDR3 reads CASSYGLADYNEQFF. The CDR3 DNA is TGTGCCAGCAGCTACGGACTAGCCGATTACAATGAGCAGTTCTTC.

This clonotype has ten or more counts. The rearrangement uses TRBV28 and TRBJ2-7, with D unresolved. Trimming cost V 8 bases and J 2 bases, with 19 bases left between them. CDR1 and CDR2 from the germline V gene are MDHEN and SYDVKM. This CDR3 is built from 15 residues. The DNA for the CDR3 is TGTGCCAGCGCCCCAACCCGAGACGCGCCCTACGAGCAGTACTTC. As protein: CASAPTRDAPYEQYF.